The TCR beta chain described here comes from a study of lymphopenia after photon versus proton radiotherapy. Assay used: immunoSEQ multiplex PCR; TCRdb lists only in-frame clones, some missing. The table lists around 59,000 clones, approximately 84% of them singletons. The origin of this receptor is a man in his 60s with pancreatic cancer. The source material was peripheral blood, sampled from a patient treated with proton-based radiotherapy.

The CDR3 protein is CASSPRPGGEYSNQPQHF. In DNA form, the CDR3 reads TGTGCCAGCAGTCCTCGGCCCGGGGGGGAATATAGCAATCAGCCCCAGCATTTT. The chain joins TRBV27 to TRBJ1-5; D is possibly TRBD1 (5 bases). V lost 5 bases to trimming and J lost 0 bases, with 20 bases between them. The germline gives CDR1 MNHEY, CDR2 SMNVEV (reference sequence). CDR3 size: 18 residues.